These 20 T cell receptor beta chains were sequenced from one sample in a study of control samples from healthy donors and cancer patients. Method: immunoSEQ multiplex PCR; TCRdb's copy keeps in-frame clones and lacks some. The table shows 170,000 or so clones, with more than 90% occurring only once. Sequenced: blood. These receptors all stem from a woman between 40 and 50 years old in good health.

The rearrangement joins TRBV5-1 to TRBJ2-1; TRBD2 matches at 11 bases. Germline V gene lookup returns CDR1 SGHRS and CDR2 YFSETQ. Germline trimming cut 0 bases from V and 13 bases from J; bases unmatched to any gene: 6. There are 14 residues in the CDR3. The CDR3 is CASSLEGLAERQFF. The CDR3 nucleotides are TGCGCCAGCAGCTTGGAGGGACTAGCGGAGCGCCAGTTCTTC.

The chain carries TRBV6-5 and TRBJ1-4; D is unclear. Trimming shortened V by 5 bases and J by 0 bases, and 10 bases separated the two germline ends. The CDR3 sequence is 15 residues long. The germline CDR1 and CDR2 sequences are MNHEY and SVGAGI. DNA of the CDR3: TGTGCCAGCAGTAGCACAGTTGCAACTAATGAAAAACTGTTTTTT. This translates into CASSSTVATNEKLFF.

The V gene is TRBV3-1 (or the pseudogene TRBV3-2), the J gene TRBJ2-2; 8 bases match TRBD1. The CDR3 covers 15 residues. J was trimmed by 4 bases and V by 8 bases; bases with no gene match: 9. Germline V gene data show CDR1 as LGHDT and CDR2 as YNNKEL (reference sequence). The CDR3 loop reads CASGRTGYRTGELFF. CDR3 nucleotide sequence: TGTGCCAGCGGAAGGACAGGGTATCGCACCGGGGAGCTGTTTTTT.

The chain is built from TRBV19 and TRBJ1-2; D gene uncertain. Germline V gene sequence: CDR1 LNHDA, CDR2 SQIVND (reference sequence). The CDR3 sequence is 13 residues long. Trimming pared 11 bases from V and 2 bases from J, leaving 15 bases between. In nucleotides, the CDR3 is TGTGCCGCCCGACTCGGACGGAACTATGGCTACACCTTC. Translation: CAARLGRNYGYTF.

The V and J genes are TRBV2 and TRBJ2-5; D is undetermined. The germline V and J ends were trimmed by 3 bases and 0 bases, with 5 bases remaining between them. Germline V lookup: CDR1 SNHLY, CDR2 FYNNEI. This CDR3 spans 13 amino acids. This CDR3 reads CASSDAYQETQYF. The CDR3 coding sequence is TGTGCCAGCAGTGACGCTTACCAAGAGACCCAGTACTTC.

This clone was found a few times. The chain couples TRBV18 to TRBJ1-5; D unresolved. V was clipped by 5 bases and J by 2 bases, with 10 bases between them. Germline CDR1 is KGHSH and CDR2 is LQKENI. This CDR3 has 14 amino acids. The CDR3 here is CASSSTVGNQPQHF. DNA of the CDR3: TGTGCCAGCTCATCAACGGTGGGCAATCAGCCCCAGCATTTT. Supplemented by reference TRBV18 and TRBJ1-5, the full variable domain reads NAGVMQNPRHLVRRRGQEARLRCSPMKGHSHVYWYRQLPEEGLKFMVYLQKENIIDESGMPKERFSAEFPKEGPSILRIQQVVRGDSAAYFCASSSTVGNQPQHFGDGTRLSIL.

The chain employs TRBV27 and TRBJ1-1, with 8 bases matching TRBD1. The germline V gene has CDR1 MNHEY and CDR2 SMNVEV (reference sequence). The CDR3 covers 15 residues. V lost 3 bases to trimming and J lost 3 bases; unmatched junction nucleotides: 6. The CDR3 is CASSFGQGGDTEAFF. The CDR3 bases are TGTGCCAGCAGTTTCGGACAGGGCGGGGACACTGAAGCTTTCTTT.

This rearrangement joins TRBV19 to TRBJ1-2; D is unclear. V was clipped by 5 bases and J by 2 bases, with 15 bases between them. Germline values: CDR1 LNHDA, CDR2 SQIVND (reference sequence). This CDR3 spans 15 amino acids. The CDR3 nucleotides are TGTGCCAGTAGTCGAGGCGCAGTCACCAACTATGGCTACACCTTC. Translation: CASSRGAVTNYGYTF.

The chain employs TRBV5-1 and TRBJ1-2, with 11 positions matching TRBD1. The CDR3 totals 15 residues. The ends lost 0 bases at V and 8 bases at J; junction bases unmatched: 6. The germline V gene encodes CDR1 SGHRS and CDR2 YFSETQ. The CDR3 reads CASSLDGQGAWGYTF. In nucleotides, the CDR3 is TGCGCCAGCAGCTTGGACGGACAGGGGGCTTGGGGCTACACCTTC.

The rearrangement links TRBV6-1 to TRBJ1-1; D is undetermined. V lost 1 base, J lost 3 bases, and 9 bases lay in between. Germline CDR1 reads MNHNS; CDR2 reads SASEGT. This CDR3 has 14 residues. CDR3 sequence: CASSEDGRYTEAFF. DNA of the CDR3: TGTGCCAGCAGTGAAGACGGCCGGTACACTGAAGCTTTCTTT.

This clone has only one observation. The V and J genes are TRBV5-4 and TRBJ1-2; 12 bases are shared with TRBD1. V dropped 3 bases and J dropped 6; count of bases not matched to a gene: 9. Germline values: CDR1 SGHNT, CDR2 YYREEE (reference sequence). The CDR3 covers 16 residues. CDR3 residues: CASSSPGTGGKDGYTF. For the CDR3, the DNA is TGTGCCAGCAGCTCACCCGGGACAGGGGGCAAGGATGGCTACACCTTC.

V usage is TRBV15 and J usage is TRBJ2-3; 10 positions match TRBD1. The CDR3 totals 14 residues. The germline gives CDR1 LNHNV, CDR2 YYDKDF (reference sequence). V lost 8 bases, J lost 6 bases, and 8 bases stayed unmatched. CDR3 sequence (DNA): TGTGCCACCCGGCAGACAGGGGGCAGGGATACGCAGTATTTT. Amino acid sequence: CATRQTGGRDTQYF. The entire variable domain, with the rest obtained from reference TRBV15 and TRBJ2-3, is as follows: DAMVIQNPRYQVTQFGKPVTLSCSQTLNHNVMYWYQQKSSQAPKLLFHYYDKDFNNEADTPDNFQSRRPNTSFCFLDIRSPGLGDTAMYLCATRQTGGRDTQYFGPGTRLTVL.

This clone came up once. V is TRBV28 and J is TRBJ1-5; D unclear. Trimming took off 8 bases at V and 11 bases at J, with 16 bases between the two ends. Per the germline V gene, CDR1 is MDHEN and CDR2 is SYDVKM. The CDR3 is made up of 12 amino acids. As DNA, the CDR3 is TGTGCCAGCGACTCACAGCCTTGGGCCCAGCATTTT. It specifies CASDSQPWAQHF.

The J gene is TRBJ2-7, the V gene TRBV7-6, with a possible D match to TRBD1 (6 bases). Trimming took 1 base from V and 5 from J, leaving 12 bases between them. CDR1 is SGHVS and CDR2 is FNYEAQ in the germline V gene. The length of the CDR3 is 14 residues. CDR3: CASSLGPGAHEQYF. DNA for the CDR3: TGTGCCAGCAGCTTAGGTCCAGGGGCACACGAGCAGTACTTC.

CDR3 DNA sequence: TGTGCCATCAGTGAGCCGGACAGGGGGCTGTACGAGCAGTACTTC. It encodes CAISEPDRGLYEQYF. V is TRBV10-3 and J is TRBJ2-7; 11 positions match TRBD1. There are 15 residues in the CDR3. V trimming: 2 bases; J trimming: 4 bases; junction bases outside the gene matches: 4. CDR1 is ENHRY, CDR2 SYGVKD, per germline.

The chain recombines TRBV11-2 with TRBJ1-1; TRBD1 aligns across 10 bases. The trim removed 5 bases at V and 3 bases at J, leaving 6 bases unmatched. CDR1 SGHAT and CDR2 FQNNGV come from the germline V gene. The CDR3 has 15 residues. This chain's CDR3 is CASSPETGGYTEAFF. The CDR3 DNA reads as TGTGCCAGCAGCCCCGAGACAGGGGGCTACACTGAAGCTTTCTTT.

The rearrangement links TRBV3-1 (or the pseudogene TRBV3-2) to TRBJ2-2; D gene unclear. Trimming took 3 bases from V and 7 from J, leaving 9 bases between them. This CDR3 contains 13 residues. Germline loops: CDR1 LGHDT, CDR2 YNNKEL (reference sequence). Written as DNA, the CDR3 is TGTGCCAGCAGCCAGGCCGTGTTCGGGGAGCTGTTTTTT. Translating it yields CASSQAVFGELFF.

The chain couples TRBV7-6 to TRBJ1-1; D not resolved. This CDR3 comprises 15 residues. Germline lookup yields CDR1 SGHVS and CDR2 FNYEAQ. The ends were cut back, 3 bases at V and 1 base at J, with 12 bases in the middle. Here the CDR3 reads CASSFTGSENTEAFF. DNA for the CDR3: TGTGCCAGCAGCTTTACGGGGTCCGAGAACACTGAAGCTTTCTTT. The whole variable domain, filled in from reference TRBV7-6 and TRBJ1-1, reads GAGVSQSPRYKVTKRGQDVALRCDPISGHVSLYWYRQALGQGPEFLTYFNYEAQQDKSGLPNDRFSAERPEGSISTLTIQRTEQRDSAMYRCASSFTGSENTEAFFGQGTRLTVV.

V is TRBV5-1 and J is TRBJ2-1; D not resolved. CDR3 length: 12 amino acids. Germline V CDR1 and CDR2: SGHRS, YFSETQ. V was clipped by 0 bases and J by 5 bases, with 3 bases between them. The CDR3 bases are TGCGCCAGCAGCTTGGTGGACAATGAGCAGTTCTTC. Amino acids: CASSLVDNEQFF.

The J gene is TRBJ1-4, the V gene TRBV4-1; D ambiguous. CDR1 and CDR2 from the germline V gene are MGHRA and YSYEKL. Deletions cut 4 bases from V and 4 bases from J, with 13 bases between. The length of the CDR3 is 15 residues. The CDR3 region is CASSPLGRVNEKLFF. Written as DNA, the CDR3 is TGCGCCAGCAGCCCCCTCGGTAGAGTTAATGAAAAACTGTTTTTT.